This T cell receptor beta chain was recovered during a study of response to subunit inactivated influenza vaccine. Whole-study results and caveats: Authors proposed each seasonal influenza vaccination draws in few new T cells.

TCRdb ran MiXCR on the RT-PCR reads and lists one entry per CDR3 protein. The profile covers fewer than 700,000 distinct CDR3 sequences, with 10% to 15% appearing a single time and about 12% taken by the ten largest. A remark on this clonotype: Its target is unknown.

Sequenced here: PBMCs from blood, sampled around seven weeks after vaccination. The sequence was collected from a man aged 45 to 65 who received an inactivated influenza vaccine.

The CDR3 protein is CASSPAGTNNQPQHF. As DNA, the CDR3 is TGCGCCAGCAGCCCCGCCGGGACCAACAATCAGCCCCAGCATTTT. The V call is TRBV5-1, the J call TRBJ1-5; tentatively, D is TRBD1 (5 bases). Trimming shortened V by 4 bases and J by 3 bases, and 14 bases separated the two germline ends. CDR1 is SGHRS, CDR2 YFSETQ, per germline. The CDR3 extends over 15 amino acids.